The 29 T cell receptor beta chains below all came from one sample that was sequenced in a study of shared clonotypes between healthy human individuals. The assay was immunoSEQ multiplex PCR, and TCRdb's table has in-frame clones only and misses some. The sample records some 1,400,000 clones, over 95% being singletons. The sample was naive CD4+ T cells sorted from blood. The subset here: CD45RA+ positively selected. The receptors originated from a man younger than 45 in good health.

This sequence joins TRBV5-1 and TRBJ2-1, with D perhaps TRBD2 (5 bases). There are 14 residues in the CDR3. V was cut by 0 bases and J by 7 bases, with 11 bases left in between. Per germline, CDR1 SGHRS and CDR2 YFSETQ. The CDR3, as DNA: TGCGCCAGCAGCTTGGTGATTAGCGAGAATGAGCAGTTCTTC. It encodes CASSLVISENEQFF.

The chain joins TRBV28 to TRBJ1-1; tentative D call: TRBD1 (6 bases). The length of the CDR3 is 15 residues. Germline V gene sequence: CDR1 MDHEN, CDR2 SYDVKM. V was trimmed by 3 bases and J by 3 bases, leaving 14 bases between them. The DNA for the CDR3 is TGTGCCAGCAGTTTCCCAGGGGTTAGGGACACTGAAGCTTTCTTT. This codes for CASSFPGVRDTEAFF.

This sequence joins TRBV18 and TRBJ2-7; D remains ambiguous. V was pared by 3 bases and J by 3 bases, with 6 bases between. The CDR3 has 12 residues. Germline-derived CDR1 and CDR2 are KGHSH and LQKENI. CDR3 DNA sequence: TGTGCCAGCTCACCTCTCCTCTACGAGCAGTACTTC. Translated: CASSPLLYEQYF.

The CDR3 protein is CASSEEGVPGELFF. Written as DNA, the CDR3 is TGTGCCAGCTCAGAAGAGGGAGTGCCCGGGGAGCTGTTTTTT. The chain uses TRBV18 and TRBJ2-2; TRBD2 might be the D (5 bases). CDR1 is KGHSH, CDR2 LQKENI, per germline. The CDR3 spans 14 residues. Deletions cut 5 bases from V and 6 bases from J, with 13 bases between.

The chain couples TRBV4-2 to TRBJ2-7; D not certain. CDR3 size: 18 residues. V was cut by 2 bases and J by 1 base, with 21 bases left in between. Germline V gene sequence: CDR1 LGHNA, CDR2 YNFKEQ. The CDR3 nucleotides are TGTGCCAGCAGCCAAATTTCGCGGCCGGGTAAAAATTCCTACGAGCAGTACTTC. Translation: CASSQISRPGKNSYEQYF.

On this clone itself: Given a much more abundant clone one base away, this may be a read error. In the same sample, other DNA sequences code for this CDR3. V is TRBV18 and J is TRBJ2-3; D not resolved. Trimming shortened V by 6 bases and J by 2 bases, and 3 bases separated the two germline ends. The CDR3 length is 11 residues. Germline V gene sequence: CDR1 KGHSH, CDR2 LQKENI. The CDR3 nucleotides read TGTGCCAGCTCTCCCACAGATACGCAGTATTTT. Protein: CASSPTDTQYF.

J is TRBJ2-5 and V is TRBV7-2, with TRBD2 as a possible D gene (6 bases). The ends were cut back, 4 bases at V and 5 bases at J, with 20 bases in the middle. Germline CDR1 SGHTA, CDR2 FQGNSA. CDR3 size: 16 residues. CDR3 DNA: TGTGCCAGCAGCTGGGGATTTGGGAGGAGGCCCGAGACCCAGTACTTC. The encoded protein is CASSWGFGRRPETQYF.

The chain links TRBV9 to TRBJ2-7; tentatively, D is TRBD2 (6 bases). The CDR3 runs 15 residues. Germline CDR1 reads SGDLS; CDR2 reads YYNGEE. V lost 0 bases and J 7 bases, leaving 17 bases between the germline ends. CDR3 loop: CASSVAQTEDYEQYF. The CDR3 region has the DNA TGTGCCAGCAGCGTAGCACAGACCGAGGACTATGAGCAGTACTTC.

The chain carries TRBV5-1 and TRBJ2-3; 7 positions match TRBD2. V was clipped by 2 bases and J by 3 bases; unmatched bases: 12. This CDR3 has 17 residues. Germline-derived CDR1 and CDR2 are SGHRS and YFSETQ. The CDR3 nucleotides read TGCGCCAGCAGCTTATTACTTGGACTAGGTGGAACAGATACGCAGTATTTT. This encodes CASSLLLGLGGTDTQYF.

V and J are TRBV30 and TRBJ1-4; possible D gene TRBD1, 5 bases. This CDR3 is built from 14 residues. Trimming cost V 3 bases and J 5 bases, with 13 bases left between them. CDR1 and CDR2 from the germline V gene are GTSNPN and SVGIG (reference sequence). For the CDR3, the DNA is TGTGCCTGGAGCTGGGGCACAATGAATGAAAAACTGTTTTTT. This encodes CAWSWGTMNEKLFF.

The rearrangement joins TRBV7-3 to TRBJ2-7; no definite D call. Looked up from germline, CDR1 is SGHTA and CDR2 is FQGTGA. CDR3 size: 14 residues. V was trimmed by 4 bases and J by 6 bases, leaving 16 bases between them. CDR3 protein: CASSYRSSPGEQYF. The CDR3 bases are TGTGCCAGCAGCTACCGGTCGTCACCGGGCGAGCAGTACTTC.

The chain carries TRBV28 and TRBJ2-2; the match to TRBD1 covers 7 bases. CDR1 and CDR2 (germline): MDHEN, SYDVKM. The CDR3 has 16 residues. Trimming at V came to 3 bases and at J to 3 bases, leaving 7 bases not matched to a gene. The CDR3 loop is CASSFQLGQDTGELFF. CDR3 sequence (DNA): TGTGCCAGCAGTTTTCAGCTTGGACAGGACACCGGGGAGCTGTTTTTT. The whole variable domain, remainder taken from reference TRBV28 and TRBJ2-2, is DVKVTQSSRYLVKRTGEKVFLECVQDMDHENMFWYRQDPGLGLRLIYFSYDVKMKEKGDIPEGYSVSREKKERFSLILESASTNQTSMYLCASSFQLGQDTGELFFGEGSRLTVL.

The V call is TRBV11-2, the J call TRBJ2-4; 8 bases are a match to TRBD1. The CDR3 runs to 17 residues. CDR1 and CDR2 (germline): SGHAT, FQNNGV. Trimming at V came to 8 bases and at J to 1 base, leaving 13 bases not matched to a gene. CDR3 DNA sequence: TGTGCCAGCCGCAGGTTAATTGGGGACAGGGCCAAAAACATTCAGTACTTC. Amino acids: CASRRLIGDRAKNIQYF.

CDR3 sequence (DNA): TGTGCCAGCATAAGGACTCTAGGGGGAGCGGACACTGAAGCTTTCTTT. Protein product: CASIRTLGGADTEAFF. The rearrangement links TRBV28 to TRBJ1-1; weak D call: TRBD1 (6 bases). V lost 7 bases, J lost 3 bases, and 21 bases lay in between. The CDR3 spans 16 residues. Germline lookup yields CDR1 MDHEN and CDR2 SYDVKM.

The chain employs TRBV5-1 and TRBJ1-1, with 7 positions matching TRBD1. Germline lookup yields CDR1 SGHRS and CDR2 YFSETQ. Germline trimming cut 4 bases from V and 2 bases from J; bases unmatched to any gene: 5. The CDR3 is 14 residues long. DNA of the CDR3: TGCGCCAGCAGCACAGGACAGGAAAACACTGAAGCTTTCTTT. Its translation is CASSTGQENTEAFF.

Turning to this clone: Other DNA sequences within the sample encode an identical CDR3. The CDR3 protein is CASSLQGSTEAFF. CDR3 coding DNA: TGTGCCAGCAGCCTACAGGGAAGCACTGAAGCTTTCTTT. This rearrangement joins TRBV9 to TRBJ1-1, with D perhaps matching TRBD1 (6 bases). The V and J ends lost 4 bases and 4 bases respectively, with 11 bases between them. The CDR3 is 13 amino acids. Germline V lookup: CDR1 SGDLS, CDR2 YYNGEE. Variable domain in full (rest from reference TRBV9 and TRBJ1-1): DSGVTQTPKHLITATGQRVTLRCSPRSGDLSVYWYQQSLDQGLQFLIQYYNGEERAKGNILERFSAQQFPDLHSELNLSSLELGDSALYFCASSLQGSTEAFFGQGTRLTVV.

The chain joins TRBV30 to TRBJ1-2; weak D call: TRBD1 (5 bases). This CDR3 contains 13 residues. Germline-derived CDR1 and CDR2 are GTSNPN and SVGIG (reference sequence). Trimming took 2 bases from V and 2 from J, leaving 9 bases between them. This CDR3 reads CAWSNGANYGYTF. For the CDR3, the DNA is TGTGCCTGGAGTAACGGGGCGAACTATGGCTACACCTTC.

The genes are TRBV9 and TRBJ2-5; D may correspond to TRBD1 or TRBD2 (5 bases each). The ends were cut back, 0 bases at V and 2 bases at J, with 17 bases in the middle. Per germline, CDR1 SGDLS and CDR2 YYNGEE. The CDR3 is 17 residues long. CDR3 DNA sequence: TGTGCCAGCAGCGTAGCTACCGGGGCTATCGTTCAAGAGACCCAGTACTTC. It yields the protein CASSVATGAIVQETQYF.

This clone was seen just once. The CDR3 DNA is TGTGCCAGCAGAGTGGGGGATGAAAAACTGTTTTTT. Translated, it gives CASRVGDEKLFF. This sequence joins TRBV2 and TRBJ1-4; weak D call: TRBD1 (5 bases). Trimming removed 6 bases at V and 6 bases at J, with 8 bases between. Germline V gives CDR1 SNHLY, CDR2 FYNNEI. The CDR3 loop spans 12 amino acids.

With regard to this clone: This same CDR3 is encoded by further DNA sequences in the sample. The chain links TRBV19 to TRBJ2-3; D is possibly TRBD2 (5 bases). The CDR3 runs to 12 residues. Deletions cut 4 bases from V and 6 bases from J, with 8 bases between. The V gene's germline CDR1 is LNHDA and CDR2 SQIVND (reference sequence). CDR3 protein: CASSTLADTQYF. The CDR3 DNA sequence: TGTGCCAGTAGTACCCTAGCTGATACGCAGTATTTT.

The chain links TRBV25-1 to TRBJ2-7; TRBD1 matches at 9 bases. Germline V gives CDR1 MGHDK, CDR2 SYGVNS. With V trimmed by 6 bases and J by 0 bases, 3 bases remained unmatched. The CDR3 consists of 14 residues. The CDR3 DNA reads TGTGCCAGCAGCCCGGGACAGGGCTCCTACGAGCAGTACTTC. Encoded protein: CASSPGQGSYEQYF.

The chain joins TRBV12-5 to TRBJ2-2; maybe TRBD1 (5 bases). CDR1 and CDR2 from the germline V gene are LGHNT and FRNRAP. The CDR3 has 12 amino acids. The CDR3 sequence: CASGPNTGELFF. Here the CDR3 DNA reads TGTGCCTCAGGGCCGAACACCGGGGAGCTGTTTTTT.

The chain links TRBV5-1 to TRBJ2-1; no firm D call. There are 14 residues in the CDR3. Germline assignment: CDR1 SGHRS and CDR2 YFSETQ. The ends were cut back, 4 bases at V and 9 bases at J, with 17 bases in the middle. This CDR3 is CASSPEGRHREQFF. In nucleotides, the CDR3 is TGCGCCAGCAGCCCGGAAGGTAGGCATCGTGAGCAGTTCTTC.

The chain links TRBV29-1 to TRBJ2-7; 9 bases are shared with TRBD1. Unmatched junction bases numbered 8, after V lost 4 bases and J lost 4 bases. This CDR3 is built from 14 residues. In germline, CDR1 is SQVTM, CDR2 ANQGSEA. CDR3 amino acids: CSVATGTGQYEQYF. The CDR3 bases are TGCAGCGTTGCCACCGGGACAGGGCAGTACGAGCAGTACTTC.

The chain uses TRBV7-9 and TRBJ2-1, with 8 bases identical to TRBD2. The V segment lost 0 bases and the J segment 8 bases; nucleotides outside the gene matches: 9. CDR3 length equals 16 residues. Germline CDR1 reads SEHNR; CDR2 reads FQNEAQ (reference sequence). This CDR3 reads CASSLAATGGPDEQFF. In nucleotides, the CDR3 is TGTGCCAGCAGCTTAGCGGCAACGGGAGGGCCGGATGAGCAGTTCTTC.

This chain uses TRBV6-6 with TRBJ1-1; D remains ambiguous. The CDR3 has 12 amino acids. With 4 bases removed from V and 6 bases from J, the gap between germline ends came to 9 bases. CDR1 and CDR2 (germline): MNHNY, SVGAGI (reference sequence). DNA of the CDR3: TGTGCCAGCAGTTGGGCTCTCGCTGAAGCTTTCTTT. Residues: CASSWALAEAFF.

The chain carries TRBV5-6 and TRBJ2-7, with 7 bases lining up with TRBD2. CDR3 length: 14 amino acids. Germline V lookup: CDR1 SGHDT, CDR2 YYEEEE. Trimming took 1 base from V and 4 from J; bases not matched to a gene: 5. The CDR3 sequence is CASSLWREKYEQYF. Written as DNA, the CDR3 is TGTGCCAGCAGCTTGTGGCGGGAGAAGTACGAGCAGTACTTC.

This chain connects TRBV6-1 to TRBJ2-1; 9 positions agree with TRBD1. Losses at the gene ends were 6 bases for V and 8 bases for J; bases not matched to a gene: 11. CDR3 size: 15 residues. The germline gives CDR1 MNHNS, CDR2 SASEGT. In nucleotides, the CDR3 is TGTGCCAGCAGGTCGGGACAGGGTCGGATTTATGAGCAGTTCTTC. Translation gives CASRSGQGRIYEQFF.

Details on this clone: Other nucleotide sequences in the sample specify the same CDR3. The chain couples TRBV18 to TRBJ2-1; D is possibly TRBD1 (6 bases). CDR1 is KGHSH, CDR2 LQKENI, per germline. V lost 3 bases, J lost 4 bases, and 10 bases lay in between. The CDR3 spans 14 residues. The CDR3 is CASSPQGSYNEQFF. In DNA, the CDR3 is TGTGCCAGCTCACCCCAGGGGTCGTACAATGAGCAGTTCTTC.